Each of the 22 T cell receptor beta chains below was sequenced from the same sample in a study of T cells after yellow fever vaccination. In TCRdb, the 5' RACE reads were re-called with MiXCR into one record per CDR3 protein. Among about 69,000 distinct CDR3 sequences, under 6.5% were seen once, and the ten largest hold more than 2%. Specimen: CD4+ T cells sorted from PBMCs, collected approximately 16 days after the first yellow fever vaccination. These receptors were obtained from a man aged 18 to 30 who received the YFV17D yellow fever vaccine.

This clonotype has a count of ten or more. The chain is built from TRBV14 and TRBJ1-1; D possibly corresponds to TRBD1 (6 bases). The V and J ends lost 7 bases and 4 bases respectively, with 13 bases between them. The germline V gene encodes CDR1 SGHDN and CDR2 FVKESK. The CDR3 covers 13 residues. CDR3 amino acids: CASTRGEATEAFF. In DNA form, the CDR3 reads TGTGCCAGCACAAGGGGGGAGGCCACTGAAGCTTTCTTT. Based on the CDR3 plus reference TRBV14 and TRBJ1-1, the full variable domain is EAGVTQFPSHSVIEKGQTVTLRCDPISGHDNLYWYRRVMGKEIKFLLHFVKESKQDESGMPNNRFLAERTGGTYSTLKVQPAELEDSGVYFCASTRGEATEAFFGQGTRLTVV.

This clonotype showed up many times. The rearrangement uses TRBV12-3 or TRBV12-4 and TRBJ2-2, with D hard to call. V gave up 7 bases and J gave up 3 bases, with 6 bases separating them. CDR3 length equals 12 residues. CDR3 bases: TGTGCCAGCACCCAAGACACCGGGGAGCTGTTTTTT. Translation: CASTQDTGELFF.

This clonotype was counted many times. The rearrangement joins TRBV30 to TRBJ2-7; D uncertain. The V and J ends lost 1 base and 7 bases respectively, with 8 bases between them. The length of the CDR3 is 11 residues. Looked up from germline, CDR1 is GTSNPN and CDR2 is SVGIG (reference sequence). CDR3 DNA sequence: TGTGCCTGGAGTGCAAATTATGAGCAGTACTTC. It translates to CAWSANYEQYF.

This clonotype came up many times. The V and J genes are TRBV6-5 and TRBJ2-3, with 9 bases fitting TRBD2. The ends lost 5 bases at V and 8 bases at J; junction bases unmatched: 14. CDR1 and CDR2 (germline): MNHEY, SVGAGI. This CDR3 comprises 16 residues. CDR3 amino acids: CASSPPGLAGIGTQYF. The CDR3 nucleotides are TGTGCCAGCAGTCCCCCTGGGCTAGCGGGGATAGGTACGCAGTATTTT.

The table lists this clonotype with many counts. The chain combines TRBV6-1 with TRBJ2-7; perhaps TRBD1 as D (8 bases). Deletions cut 5 bases from V and 3 bases from J, with 14 bases between. Germline V gives CDR1 MNHNS, CDR2 SASEGT. There are 14 residues in the CDR3. The CDR3 DNA reads as TGTGCCAGCAGTCCACAGGGGGGGCTCTACGAGCAGTACTTC. This gives the protein CASSPQGGLYEQYF.

This clonotype was picked up many times. The J gene is TRBJ1-2, the V gene TRBV7-8; D remains ambiguous. CDR1 SGHVS and CDR2 FQNEAQ come from the germline V gene. Trimming took 3 bases from V and 4 from J, leaving 3 bases between them. This CDR3 is built from 11 residues. The CDR3, as DNA: TGTGCCAGCAGCTTGGTCTATGGCTACACCTTC. This encodes CASSLVYGYTF.

The table lists this clonotype with many counts. The gene calls are TRBV5-5 and TRBJ2-5; 7 nucleotides agree with TRBD1. Per the germline V gene, CDR1 is SGHKS and CDR2 is YYEKEE (reference sequence). There are 17 residues in the CDR3. V was pared by 2 bases and J by 2 bases, with 12 bases of the junction left unmatched. The CDR3 protein is CASSLSGSPTGQETQYF. CDR3 in DNA: TGTGCCAGCAGCTTATCGGGTAGCCCGACAGGGCAAGAGACCCAGTACTTC.

Points on this clonotype: A much larger clone lies a single base off, so this may be a read error. V and J are TRBV5-6 and TRBJ1-5; D remains ambiguous. This CDR3 contains 15 residues. Germline CDR1 reads SGHDT; CDR2 reads YYEEEE. With 1 base removed from V and 3 bases from J, the gap between germline ends came to 11 bases. The CDR3: CASSLMSLFNQPQHF. The CDR3 DNA is TGTGCCAGCAGCTTGATGTCGCTTTTCAATCAGCCCCAGCATTTT.

This clonotype occurred many times. The chain links TRBV10-3 to TRBJ2-4; tentatively, D is TRBD1 or TRBD2 (7 bases each). The germline CDR1 and CDR2 sequences are ENHRY and SYGVKD. The length of the CDR3 is 12 residues. With 11 bases removed from V and 8 bases from J, the gap between germline ends came to 16 bases. DNA for the CDR3: TGTGCCTCAGGGGGGGACTCGGACATTCAGTACTTC. Translated, it gives CASGGDSDIQYF.

This clonotype was picked up many times. This chain links TRBV5-1 with TRBJ2-7; 8 nucleotides match TRBD1. Germline loops: CDR1 SGHRS, CDR2 YFSETQ. The CDR3 has 15 residues. V lost 0 bases and J lost 3; bases outside the gene matches: 5. The CDR3 sequence is CASSLGPGQGYEQYF. Written as DNA, the CDR3 is TGCGCCAGCAGCTTGGGACCTGGACAGGGCTACGAGCAGTACTTC.

The table lists this clonotype with many counts. The chain joins TRBV20-1 to TRBJ1-2; a possible D gene is TRBD1 (5 bases). CDR1 DFQATT and CDR2 SNEGSKA come from the germline V gene (reference sequence). Trimming left V 8 bases short and J 2 bases short, with 18 bases between. CDR3 length: 14 residues. The CDR3, as DNA: TGCAGTTTAGGACGGGACGCATCCAACTATGGCTACACCTTC. The encoded protein is CSLGRDASNYGYTF.

This clonotype has ten or more counts. The J gene is TRBJ2-1, the V gene TRBV7-9; 11 nucleotides align to TRBD2. J gave up 7 bases and V 2 bases, and 4 bases lay outside the gene matches. CDR1 and CDR2 from the germline V gene are SEHNR and FQNEAQ (reference sequence). The CDR3 has 15 amino acids. CDR3 loop: CASSLLAGGFNEQFF. As DNA, the CDR3 is TGTGCCAGCAGCTTATTAGCGGGGGGGTTTAATGAGCAGTTCTTC.

This clonotype was detected ten times or more. The chain carries TRBV28 and TRBJ2-5, with D possibly TRBD2 on 6 matching bases. Germline CDR1 reads MDHEN; CDR2 reads SYDVKM. This CDR3 has 17 amino acids. V was trimmed by 2 bases and J by 5 bases, leaving 21 bases between them. This chain's CDR3 is CASSLGGTSRGGETQYF. DNA of the CDR3: TGTGCCAGCAGTTTAGGGGGGACGTCACGCGGCGGGGAGACCCAGTACTTC.

This clonotype was counted ten times or more. This sequence joins TRBV6-4 and TRBJ2-2; tentative D call: TRBD2 (5 bases). There are 13 residues in the CDR3. The V and J ends lost 7 bases and 1 base respectively, with 7 bases between them. Germline V CDR1 and CDR2: MRHNA, SNTAGT. This CDR3 reads CASKRENTGELFF. The CDR3 DNA follows: TGTGCCAGCAAGAGGGAGAACACCGGGGAGCTGTTTTTT.

Ten or more counts support this clonotype. The rearrangement joins TRBV7-2 to TRBJ2-7, with D perhaps matching TRBD1 or TRBD2 (6 bases each). The ends were cut back, 3 bases at V and 5 bases at J, with 20 bases in the middle. In germline, CDR1 is SGHTA, CDR2 FQGNSA. This CDR3 region has 16 residues. The CDR3 spells CASSFNSGGNGDEQYF. Here the CDR3 DNA reads TGTGCCAGCAGCTTTAATTCCGGGGGCAACGGGGACGAGCAGTACTTC.

Ten or more counts support this clonotype. The V and J genes are TRBV12-3 or TRBV12-4 and TRBJ1-6; D is perhaps TRBD1 (5 bases). The V end lost 5 bases, the J end lost 9 bases, and 8 bases lay between the germline ends. CDR3 size: 12 residues. CDR3 sequence: CASSEGFSPLHF. CDR3 DNA: TGTGCCAGCAGTGAGGGGTTTTCACCCCTCCACTTT.

Many counts were recorded for this clonotype. The chain joins TRBV5-6 to TRBJ1-1, with no clear D. V lost 1 base and J 7 bases, leaving 11 bases between the germline ends. CDR3 size: 13 residues. Looked up from germline, CDR1 is SGHDT and CDR2 is YYEEEE. The CDR3 DNA reads TGTGCCAGCAGCTTGTTCCTTAGGGATGAAGCTTTCTTT. Encoded protein: CASSLFLRDEAFF.

This clonotype was seen only a few times. The chain has TRBV7-2 and TRBJ2-7; D uncertain. This CDR3 region has 15 residues. With 5 bases removed from V and 5 bases from J, the gap between germline ends came to 19 bases. The germline V gene encodes CDR1 SGHTA and CDR2 FQGNSA. The CDR3 DNA follows: TGTGCCAGCAGCCCTCAACCTCCCCCCTGGGACGAGCAGTACTTC. Translated, it gives CASSPQPPPWDEQYF.

This clonotype was seen at least ten times. The V call is TRBV28, the J call TRBJ1-5; D is unclear. CDR1 and CDR2 from the germline V gene are MDHEN and SYDVKM. The V and J ends lost 6 bases and 4 bases respectively, with 7 bases between them. The CDR3 is 12 amino acids. The CDR3 sequence: CASRIQNQPQHF. The CDR3 DNA is TGTGCCAGCAGAATTCAAAATCAGCCCCAGCATTTT.

This clonotype was observed at least ten times. This chain links TRBV5-1 with TRBJ2-7; D unresolved. This CDR3 is 12 amino acids long. Germline V gene data show CDR1 as SGHRS and CDR2 as YFSETQ. The V end lost 0 bases, the J end lost 5 bases, and 6 bases lay between the germline ends. CDR3 in DNA: TGCGCCAGCAGCTTGGGAAGGGACGAGCAGTACTTC. Protein product: CASSLGRDEQYF.

This clonotype was recorded at least ten times. This chain uses TRBV5-6 with TRBJ2-7, with a possible D match to TRBD2 (5 bases). In germline, CDR1 is SGHDT, CDR2 YYEEEE. V lost 1 base, J lost 1 base, and 15 bases lay in between. This CDR3 is 16 amino acids long. In DNA, the CDR3 is TGTGCCAGCAGCTTGTATCGGAAGGGCGGGTCCTACGAGCAGTACGTC. Translating gives CASSLYRKGGSYEQYV.

This clonotype showed up many times. The chain couples TRBV20-1 to TRBJ2-5; D is unclear. Trimming removed 8 bases from V and 5 bases from J, with 18 bases in between. This CDR3 is 13 amino acids long. From germline, CDR1 is DFQATT and CDR2 SNEGSKA (reference sequence). CDR3 residues: CSPKKVSWETQYF. DNA for the CDR3: TGCAGTCCAAAGAAAGTATCGTGGGAGACCCAGTACTTC.